This TCR beta chain was identified during a study of T cell changes during pregnancy in multiple sclerosis. Method: immunoSEQ multiplex PCR; TCRdb's copy keeps in-frame clones and lacks some. The sample records about 61,000 clones, about 87% being singletons. Germline CDR1 and CDR2: MNHEY and SVGAGI. There are 13 residues in the CDR3. The ends lost 5 bases at V and 7 bases at J; junction bases unmatched: 5. Sample: peripheral blood, taken in the first trimester of pregnancy. V is TRBV6-5 and J is TRBJ2-1; 7 nucleotides agree with TRBD1. The sequence came from a female donor in good health, enrolled as a control in a pregnancy study. CDR3 amino acids: CASSKTRGNEQFF. CDR3 coding DNA: TGTGCCAGCAGTAAAACCAGGGGGAATGAGCAGTTCTTC.